These T cell receptor beta chains were read from a single sample in a study of blood T cell repertoires in COVID-19. Clones were read by immunoSEQ multiplex PCR, and TCRdb kept only the in-frame ones, dropping some. The table shows 150,000 to 200,000 clones, with 83% occurring only once. The material sequenced was PBMCs or T cells enriched from blood (not recorded which). Source of these receptors: a woman aged 45-65 years who had recovered from COVID-19. Each CDR3 is given with its conserved first and last residue. The order of the fields is J gene, D gene, clone size, V gene, CDR3 DNA, CDR3 protein. A D gene is named only where the DNA matches it firmly. The size field is filled for only some rows; it gives once, few, many or a size class.

j_call: TRBJ1-1
d_call: TRBD1
clone_size: NA
v_call: TRBV5-1
cdr3_nt: TGCGCCAGCACGGGACAGGTAGGGACTGAAGCTTTCTTT
cdr3_aa: CASTGQVGTEAFF

j_call: TRBJ2-1
d_call: TRBD2
clone_size: NA
v_call: TRBV7-2
cdr3_nt: TGTGCCAGCAGCCCCGGACTAGCGGGATCACGGGGGCAGTTCTTC
cdr3_aa: CASSPGLAGSRGQFF

j_call: TRBJ2-1
d_call: NA
clone_size: few
v_call: TRBV19
cdr3_nt: TGTGCCAGTAGTAGGCAGCGTAACAATGAGCAGTTCTTC
cdr3_aa: CASSRQRNNEQFF

j_call: TRBJ1-2
d_call: NA
clone_size: NA
v_call: TRBV11-2
cdr3_nt: TGTGCCAGCAGCCTACAGGGAGCTAACTATGGCTACACCTTC
cdr3_aa: CASSLQGANYGYTF

j_call: TRBJ1-4
d_call: NA
clone_size: NA
v_call: TRBV6-5
cdr3_nt: TGTGCCAGCAGTTACGAGGGAGCAACTAATGAAAAACTGTTTTTT
cdr3_aa: CASSYEGATNEKLFF

j_call: TRBJ1-5
d_call: NA
clone_size: NA
v_call: TRBV30
cdr3_nt: TGTGCCTGTGACCAGGGTGGGCAGCCCCAGCATTTT
cdr3_aa: CACDQGGQPQHF

j_call: TRBJ1-1
d_call: NA
clone_size: NA
v_call: TRBV5-4
cdr3_nt: TGTGCCAGCAGCCGCGGGGGGAGGGATAACACTGAAGCTTTCTTT
cdr3_aa: CASSRGGRDNTEAFF

j_call: TRBJ2-2
d_call: TRBD1
clone_size: NA
v_call: TRBV27
cdr3_nt: TGTGCCAGCATGAGAGGGGGACAGGGGTACACCGGGGAGCTGTTTTTT
cdr3_aa: CASMRGGQGYTGELFF

j_call: TRBJ1-1
d_call: NA
clone_size: few
v_call: TRBV30
cdr3_nt: TGTGCCTGGACCGGGGACAACCTGAACACTGAAGCTTTCTTT
cdr3_aa: CAWTGDNLNTEAFF

j_call: TRBJ2-3
d_call: TRBD2
clone_size: few
v_call: TRBV27
cdr3_nt: TGTGCCAGCAGTTTACTAGCGGGCACAGATACGCAGTATTTT
cdr3_aa: CASSLLAGTDTQYF

j_call: TRBJ1-4
d_call: NA
clone_size: NA
v_call: TRBV5-1
cdr3_nt: TGCGCCAGCAGCTTGTGGCAGGGGAGCGCAGCTAATGAAAAACTGTTTTTT
cdr3_aa: CASSLWQGSAANEKLFF

j_call: TRBJ1-3
d_call: TRBD1
clone_size: NA
v_call: TRBV30
cdr3_nt: TGTGCCTGGAGTGTTGGGACAGGGCCTGGAAACACCATATATTTT
cdr3_aa: CAWSVGTGPGNTIYF

j_call: TRBJ1-5
d_call: TRBD1
clone_size: NA
v_call: TRBV2
cdr3_nt: TGTGCCAGCAGTTTCCGGGACAGAGGTCAGCCCCAGCATTTT
cdr3_aa: CASSFRDRGQPQHF

j_call: TRBJ1-2
d_call: NA
clone_size: NA
v_call: TRBV5-1
cdr3_nt: TGCGCCAGCAGCTTGGAACTATCGTATGGCTACACCTTC
cdr3_aa: CASSLELSYGYTF

j_call: TRBJ2-2
d_call: NA
clone_size: NA
v_call: TRBV28
cdr3_nt: TGTGCCAGCAGTTTATCAGGGGCGAACACCGGGGAGCTGTTTTTT
cdr3_aa: CASSLSGANTGELFF

j_call: TRBJ1-5
d_call: NA
clone_size: NA
v_call: TRBV20-1
cdr3_nt: TGCAGAGGGACATTTGATCAGCCCCAGCATTTT
cdr3_aa: CRGTFDQPQHF

j_call: TRBJ1-5
d_call: NA
clone_size: NA
v_call: TRBV27
cdr3_nt: TGTGCCAGCAGTTTGGGGGGTCCGGATCAGCCCCAGCATTTT
cdr3_aa: CASSLGGPDQPQHF

j_call: TRBJ1-2
d_call: TRBD1
clone_size: NA
v_call: TRBV28
cdr3_nt: TGTGCCAGCAGTCCCAACACAGGGGCCTATGGCTACACCTTC
cdr3_aa: CASSPNTGAYGYTF

j_call: TRBJ1-2
d_call: NA
clone_size: NA
v_call: TRBV4-3
cdr3_nt: TGCGCCAGCAGCCAAGATGGGGCCTATGGCTACACCTTC
cdr3_aa: CASSQDGAYGYTF

j_call: TRBJ1-1
d_call: NA
clone_size: NA
v_call: TRBV7-8
cdr3_nt: TGTGCCAGCAGCCCACAAACAGGTTTAATGAACACTGAAGCTTTCTTT
cdr3_aa: CASSPQTGLMNTEAFF

j_call: TRBJ1-6
d_call: NA
clone_size: NA
v_call: TRBV7-9
cdr3_nt: TGTGCCAGCAGCTTTACTATTGACGGCAATTCACCCCTCCACTTT
cdr3_aa: CASSFTIDGNSPLHF

j_call: TRBJ2-3
d_call: TRBD2
clone_size: NA
v_call: TRBV6-2/TRBV6-3
cdr3_nt: TGTGCCAGCAGTTACTCGGGACTAGCGGGCTGGGCCGATACGCAGTATTTT
cdr3_aa: CASSYSGLAGWADTQYF

j_call: TRBJ1-1
d_call: NA
clone_size: NA
v_call: TRBV9
cdr3_nt: TGTGCCAGCAGCGTAAGTGGACAGATGAACACTGAAGCTTTCTTT
cdr3_aa: CASSVSGQMNTEAFF

j_call: TRBJ1-1
d_call: TRBD1
clone_size: NA
v_call: TRBV6-6
cdr3_nt: TGTGCCAGCAGTCCATTCCTAGGGACAGCCGCTCCCACTGAAGCTTTCTTT
cdr3_aa: CASSPFLGTAAPTEAFF

j_call: TRBJ1-6
d_call: NA
clone_size: NA
v_call: TRBV25-1
cdr3_nt: TGTGCCAGCAGTCCGACAGGTGATTCACCCCTCCACTTT
cdr3_aa: CASSPTGDSPLHF

j_call: TRBJ2-3
d_call: TRBD2
clone_size: few
v_call: TRBV3-1/TRBV3-2
cdr3_nt: TGTGCCAGCAGCCCGCCTGAAAGCGGGGGTACAGATACGCAGTATTTT
cdr3_aa: CASSPPESGGTDTQYF

j_call: TRBJ2-2
d_call: TRBD2
clone_size: few
v_call: TRBV27
cdr3_nt: TGTGCCAATAGCGGGACGAACACCGGGGAGCTGTTTTTT
cdr3_aa: CANSGTNTGELFF

j_call: TRBJ1-5
d_call: NA
clone_size: once
v_call: TRBV28
cdr3_nt: TGTGCCTCCCCAGCCCAGCATTTT
cdr3_aa: CASPAQHF

j_call: TRBJ2-2
d_call: TRBD2
clone_size: NA
v_call: TRBV19
cdr3_nt: TGTGCCAGTAGTCTTCAGACTAGCGGGGGGGCCGACACCGGGGAGCTGTTTTTT
cdr3_aa: CASSLQTSGGADTGELFF

j_call: TRBJ1-1
d_call: NA
clone_size: NA
v_call: TRBV19
cdr3_nt: TGTGCCAGTAGTATTGGCCGGGGTAATGAAGCTTTCTTT
cdr3_aa: CASSIGRGNEAFF

j_call: TRBJ1-2
d_call: NA
clone_size: once
v_call: TRBV4-1
cdr3_nt: TGCGCCAGCAGCCAAGAGGGCACCTATGGCTACACCTTC
cdr3_aa: CASSQEGTYGYTF